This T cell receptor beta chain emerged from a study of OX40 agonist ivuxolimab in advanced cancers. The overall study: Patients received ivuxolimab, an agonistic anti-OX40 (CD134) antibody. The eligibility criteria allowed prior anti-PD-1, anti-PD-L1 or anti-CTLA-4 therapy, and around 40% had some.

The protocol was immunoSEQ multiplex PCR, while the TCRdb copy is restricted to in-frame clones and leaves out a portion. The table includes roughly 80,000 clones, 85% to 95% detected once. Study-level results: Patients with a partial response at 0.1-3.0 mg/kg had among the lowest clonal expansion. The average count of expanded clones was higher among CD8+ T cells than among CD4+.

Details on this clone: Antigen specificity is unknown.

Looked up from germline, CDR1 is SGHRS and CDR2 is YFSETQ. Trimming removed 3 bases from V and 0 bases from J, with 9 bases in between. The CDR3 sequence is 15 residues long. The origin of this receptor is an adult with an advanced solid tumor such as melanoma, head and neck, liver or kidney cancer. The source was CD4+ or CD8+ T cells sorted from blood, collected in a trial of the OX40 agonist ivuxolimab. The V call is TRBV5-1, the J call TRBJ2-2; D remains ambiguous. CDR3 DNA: TGCGCCAGCAGCTCGGGCAGCCCGAACACCGGGGAGCTGTTTTTT. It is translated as CASSSGSPNTGELFF.